The present TCR beta chain was sequenced within a study of PD-L1 blockade in urothelial cancer. As for the study in general: Of roughly 30 patients, about 24 were males with bladder-origin urothelial cancer. When blood samples were assessed, the median T cell count was some 140,000.

This clone was recorded a few times. As to time point: pretreatment peripheral blood. TCRdb's table, derived via immunoSEQ multiplex PCR, lists solely in-frame clones and lacks some. The repertoire holds around 68,000 clones, more than 80% seen once, with 1.6% in the top ten. V dropped 0 bases and J dropped 4; count of bases not matched to a gene: 8. CDR1 SGHRS and CDR2 YFSETQ come from the germline V gene. The CDR3 sequence is 17 residues long. The chain is built from TRBV5-1 and TRBJ2-2; 8 bases line up with TRBD1. This receptor was taken from a man aged 70-80 years with urothelial cancer. This material consisted of PBMCs, taken around atezolizumab (anti-PD-L1) treatment. CDR3: CASSLELAGQGTGELFF. The DNA for the CDR3 is TGCGCCAGCAGCTTGGAGCTGGCCGGACAGGGCACCGGGGAGCTGTTTTTT.